Sequencing of this T cell receptor (beta chain) was carried out in a study of regulatory and conventional T cells in RAG deficiency (dated by TCRdb to 2016 to 2017). About the full investigation: High-throughput TCR beta sequencing was used to compare the diversity and composition of the Treg, conventional CD4+ and CD8+ T cell repertoires of RAG-deficient patients with those of healthy controls. General study outcomes and caveats: Some T-cell subset analyses were not performed for some subjects. Sorted CD25-high CD127-low cells from Omenn syndrome patients may represent peripherally activated cells rather than bona fide Treg cells. In Omenn syndrome and CID/AS patients compared with controls, roughly 97-fold fewer unique TCR beta sequences were detected from Treg cells, versus about 10-fold fewer for other subsets. Shorter CDR3 lengths were found in all patient T-cell subsets, and >85% Treg-Tconv repertoire overlap at nucleotide and amino acid level was observed in Omenn syndrome patients. Compared with control T-cell subpopulations, the RAG-deficient patients had markedly lower Shannon entropy and higher Simpson indices.

Per the germline V gene, SGDLS is the CDR1 and YYNGEE is the CDR2. The cysteine opens and the phenylalanine closes a CDR3 of 16 amino acids. The CDR3 DNA has 48 bases and is translated from base 1. V lost 3 bases and J lost 5 bases; the stretch between them is 17 bases long. Receptors were amplified or captured by the immunoSEQ multiplex PCR assay. Rearranged TCR beta chain products were amplified from genomic DNA of sorted T-cell subsets and sequenced. The paper's processing steps were these. Shannon entropy and Simpson indices were used to quantify the repertoire diversity of productive TCR beta rearrangements. Clonal expansion was assessed by the summed frequency of the 100 most abundant productive TCR beta clonotypes among total reads. The TRB repertoires were scored with a self-reactivity index that is based on amino acid usage at CDR3beta positions 6 and 7. Two-way ANOVA was used for repertoire analyses, while Student t or Mann-Whitney tests were used for flow cytometric analyses. TCRdb took this table from immuneACCESS and kept in-frame rearrangements with V and J called. Such tables lack part of the clones; where checked against another copy, unresolved V genes explain under half of the gap, and the rest is unexplained. V, J and clone size are taken as reported in that table, and D and trimming were inferred from the DNA itself. The sample profile shows some 7,700 clones; 85% to 95% of them were found once. Of the sample, roughly 1.4% is held by the ten largest clones.

Before genomic DNA was extracted, regulatory T cells were isolated from blood as CD4+CD25-high CD127-low cells. For repertoire analyses, the comparison group consisted of roughly eight healthy control donors. Remarks on this clone: The antigen it binds to is not known. No base-level quality is on record; no much larger clone is a single base apart.

These data are also associated with another study on regulatory T cells. Per that second paper: The multiplex PCR relied on 52 forward TRBV primers and 13 reverse TRBJ primers, and amplification bias was corrected through assay-based and computational methods. Patient repertoires showed restricted unique TRB V-J pairs and skewed V and J gene usage, most marked in regulatory T cells. The study compared T-cell receptor beta repertoires of sorted regulatory, conventional CD4+ and CD8+ T cells in CD3G-deficient patients with those in healthy controls. Peripheral blood mononuclear cells were isolated by Ficoll density separation. Within the immunoSEQ assay, multiplex PCR amplified rearranged TRB loci from genomic DNA. Sequencing of the TRB amplicons was done on an Illumina HiSeq platform. Custom algorithms error-filtered the raw sequences and aligned them to reference gene sequences, after which the immunoSEQ online tools were used for analysis. Frequencies of productive and nonproductive TRB rearrangements were evaluated among both unique and total sequences. Prism software was used to run t tests, Mann-Whitney tests or two-way ANOVA for comparisons between groups.

The sequence was collected from a human donor in good health. The sequence links TRBV9 to TRBJ2-2; the best D guess is TRBD2, with 6 bases matching. Sequences were obtained from CD127- CD25+ CD4+ Tregs sorted from blood. The CDR3 loop reads CASSGPGLDPTGELFF. Read as DNA, the sequence is TGTGCCAGCAGCGGACCGGGACTGGACCCAACCGGGGAGCTGTTTTTT.